This T cell receptor beta chain is drawn from a study of human T cells and chemical hapten exposure. Overall study: Alopecia areata, totalis and universalis patients, mostly female, were included.

Study-wide results and limits: Patch test score was positively correlated with the counts of TCRs that had expanded at PT1.

Many counts were recorded for this clonotype. The antigen is undetermined. Time point: pre-sensitization, week 0. This sample's treatment: therapeutic diphenylcyclopropenone sensitization with weekly scalp DPC. In the library, unique molecular identifiers were attached to individual cDNA molecules. TCRdb itself ran the RACE reads through MiXCR, one entry per CDR3 protein. Among a few hundred thousand distinct CDR3 sequences, about 5% were seen once, and the ten largest hold around 8.8%. The CDR3 spans 13 residues. V was trimmed by 5 bases and J by 5 bases, leaving 12 bases between them. This clonotype was obtained from a young woman with alopecia areata. Some clones in this sample may be carry-over from other donors' samples. Source: whole blood, taken in connection with sensitization to the hapten diphenylcyclopropenone (DPC). The J gene is TRBJ1-2, the V gene TRBV12-3 or TRBV12-4; TRBD1 might be the D (6 bases). The DNA of the CDR3 is TGTGCCAGCAGTCCCGGACAGACTTATGGCTACACCTTC. It yields the protein CASSPGQTYGYTF.